Listed below are T cell receptor beta chains from one sample, sequenced in a study of regulatory T cells in long-lasting Graves disease. TCRdb re-called the multiplex PCR reads through MiXCR, storing one row per CDR3 protein. The sample shows a few hundred thousand distinct CDR3 sequences, around 23% of them seen only once. Sample: peripheral blood mononuclear cells (PBMCs), taken when the disease was refractory, from a patient treated with antithyroid drugs. All receptors come from a female donor with Graves disease. CDR3s include the opening cysteine and the closing phenylalanine or tryptophan. A D gene is named only where the DNA matches it firmly. Rows may omit the clone size; those that give it use once, few, many or a size class.

CDR3 length	J gene	V gene	D gene	clone size	CDR3 protein	CDR3 DNA
17	TRBJ2-7	TRBV14	TRBD2	-	CASSPLVSSGRSYEQYF	TGTGCCAGCAGCCCCCTGGTTAGTAGCGGGAGGTCCTACGAGCAGTACTTC
12	TRBJ2-5	TRBV11-2	-	-	CASSSTPETQYF	TGTGCCAGCAGCTCCACCCCAGAGACCCAGTACTTC
16	TRBJ2-7	TRBV2	-	many	CASIDHRTTGAYEQYF	TGTGCCAGCATTGACCATCGGACAACCGGTGCCTACGAGCAGTACTTC
11	TRBJ2-1	TRBV6-1	-	few	CAGGLANEQFF	TGTGCCGGTGGGTTGGCCAATGAGCAGTTCTTC
15	TRBJ2-5	TRBV19	-	-	CATSGSPVGQETQYF	TGTGCCACGTCAGGGAGTCCCGTAGGCCAAGAGACCCAGTACTTC
15	TRBJ1-2	TRBV12-3/TRBV12-4	-	many	CASSFSKDRSYGYTF	TGTGCCAGCAGTTTCTCCAAGGACAGATCCTATGGCTACACCTTC
14	TRBJ1-2	TRBV6-1	-	many	CASSVNRSPYGYTF	TGTGCCAGCAGTGTAAACCGGTCCCCCTATGGCTACACCTTC
14	TRBJ2-7	TRBV5-6	-	-	CASSFLQSSYEQYF	TGTGCCAGCAGCTTTCTACAGTCCTCCTACGAGCAGTACTTC
14	TRBJ2-5	TRBV27	-	many	CASSSAGTQETQYF	TGTGCCAGCAGCTCCGCCGGGACGCAAGAGACCCAGTACTTC
13	TRBJ1-1	TRBV11-2	-	-	CASSRSGYTEAFF	TGTGCCAGCAGCCGATCGGGATACACTGAAGCTTTCTTT